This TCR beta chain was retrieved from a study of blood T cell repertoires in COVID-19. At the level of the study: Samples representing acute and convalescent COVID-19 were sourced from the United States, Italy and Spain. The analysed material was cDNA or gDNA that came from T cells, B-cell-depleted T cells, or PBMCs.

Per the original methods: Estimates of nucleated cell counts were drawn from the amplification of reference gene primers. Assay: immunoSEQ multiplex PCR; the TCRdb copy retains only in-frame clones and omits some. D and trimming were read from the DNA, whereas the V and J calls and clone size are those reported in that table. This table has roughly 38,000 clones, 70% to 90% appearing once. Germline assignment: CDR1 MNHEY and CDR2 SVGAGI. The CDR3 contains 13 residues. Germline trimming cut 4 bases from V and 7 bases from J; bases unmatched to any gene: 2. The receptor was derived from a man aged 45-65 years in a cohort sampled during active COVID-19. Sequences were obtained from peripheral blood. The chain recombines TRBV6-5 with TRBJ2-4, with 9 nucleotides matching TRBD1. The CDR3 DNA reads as TGTGCCAGCAGTTCGACAGGGGGGAACATTCAGTACTTC. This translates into CASSSTGGNIQYF.